A single sample is the source of the 32 T cell receptor beta chains below, sequenced in a study of shared clonotypes between healthy human individuals. Assay: immunoSEQ multiplex PCR; the TCRdb copy retains only in-frame clones and omits some. The sample holds about 1 million clones, about 77% seen once. Sequencing was performed on memory CD4+ T cells sorted from blood. Indicated subset: CD45RA-negative fraction. The receptor source for this set is a man aged 18 to 30 in good health.

For the CDR3, the DNA is TGTGCCAGCAGTTCCGGGACAGATAATTCACCCCTCCACTTT. Its translation is CASSSGTDNSPLHF. V is TRBV27 and J is TRBJ1-6, with TRBD1 matching 7 bases. Per germline, CDR1 MNHEY and CDR2 SMNVEV (reference sequence). The CDR3 spans 14 residues. V was pared by 4 bases and J by 5 bases, with 2 bases of the junction left unmatched.

The CDR3 nucleotides are TGTGCCAGCAGACAATTTGGAGGAAAAGATGGCACTGAAGCTTTCTTT. Translation gives CASRQFGGKDGTEAFF. The chain combines TRBV5-8 with TRBJ1-1, with D uncertain. CDR1 is SGHTS and CDR2 is YDEGEE in the germline V gene. CDR3 length: 16 amino acids. The V end lost 5 bases, the J end lost 4 bases, and 21 bases lay between the germline ends.

This chain joins TRBV7-9 and TRBJ2-3; no reliable D call. The CDR3 has 14 residues. Deletions cut 5 bases from V and 1 base from J, with 10 bases between. Germline CDR1 is SEHNR and CDR2 is FQNEAQ (reference sequence). CDR3 amino acids: CASSQSRGTDTQYF. The CDR3 region has the DNA TGTGCCAGCAGCCAATCCCGGGGCACAGATACGCAGTATTTT.

The rearrangement uses TRBV10-1 and TRBJ1-4; no clear D gene. The V and J ends lost 7 bases and 7 bases respectively, with 13 bases between them. In germline, CDR1 is WNHNN, CDR2 SYGVQD (reference sequence). The CDR3 extends over 13 amino acids. Here the CDR3 DNA reads TGCGCCAGCATTGTAGGGCGGGGTGAAAAACTGTTTTTT. Its translation: CASIVGRGEKLFF.

This clone was seen a handful of times. The genes are TRBV11-2 and TRBJ2-7; the match to TRBD2 covers 9 bases. V lost 5 bases and J lost 2; bases outside the gene matches: 7. The CDR3 contains 15 residues. The germline V gene has CDR1 SGHAT and CDR2 FQNNGV. CDR3 protein: CASSPIAGVTYEQYF. The CDR3 DNA follows: TGTGCCAGCAGCCCAATAGCGGGAGTGACCTACGAGCAGTACTTC.

CDR3 sequence: CAWSPGTGGFYNSPLHF. The CDR3 DNA follows: TGTGCCTGGAGTCCCGGGACAGGGGGATTCTATAATTCACCCCTCCACTTT. This chain links TRBV30 with TRBJ1-6; TRBD1 aligns across 11 bases. The J segment lost 3 bases and the V segment lost 2 bases, leaving 6 bases of the junction unmatched. The germline gives CDR1 GTSNPN, CDR2 SVGIG (reference sequence). The CDR3 is 17 amino acids.

This clone was detected only a few times. J is TRBJ1-4 and V is TRBV30; 12 nucleotides match TRBD1. This CDR3 has 16 amino acids. Germline values: CDR1 GTSNPN, CDR2 SVGIG (reference sequence). The ends lost 1 base at V and 6 bases at J; junction bases unmatched: 6. CDR3 loop: CAWSGGQGARDEKLFF. CDR3 bases: TGTGCCTGGAGTGGGGGACAGGGGGCTAGGGATGAAAAACTGTTTTTT. Full variable domain (outside the CDR3, taken from reference TRBV30 and TRBJ1-4): SQTIHQWPATLVQPVGSPLSLECTVEGTSNPNLYWYRQAAGRGLQLLFYSVGIGQISSEVPQNLSASRPQDRQFILSSKKLLLSDSGFYLCAWSGGQGARDEKLFFGSGTQLSVL.

Of note for this clone: A far more abundant clone sits one base away, making this likely a read error. The same CDR3 can be traced to other DNA sequences in this sample. The chain is built from TRBV7-9 and TRBJ2-7, with 8 bases matching TRBD1. Germline CDR1 reads SEHNR; CDR2 reads FQNEAQ (reference sequence). The CDR3 runs to 14 residues. The CDR3 bases are TGTGCTAGCAGCTACACGACAGGGGTCTACGAGCAGTACTTC. It specifies CASSYTTGVYEQYF.

The rearrangement joins TRBV7-2 to TRBJ1-1; D not resolved. CDR1 SGHTA and CDR2 FQGNSA come from the germline V gene. The CDR3 runs 13 residues. V was pared by 5 bases and J by 1 base, with 8 bases between. CDR3: CASSPRRNTEAFF. The CDR3 coding sequence is TGTGCCAGCAGCCCTAGGAGGAACACTGAAGCTTTCTTT.

For the CDR3, the DNA is TGTGCCATCAGTGAGTCCGGGACCCCTAGCAATCAGCCCCAGCATTTT. This gives the protein CAISESGTPSNQPQHF. This chain joins TRBV10-3 and TRBJ1-5; TRBD1 might be the D (5 bases). Trimming removed 0 bases at V and 0 bases at J, with 9 bases between. This CDR3 comprises 16 residues. The germline gives CDR1 ENHRY, CDR2 SYGVKD.

V gene TRBV7-9 combines with J gene TRBJ1-2; D gene uncertain. The CDR3 runs 15 residues. Trimming pared 11 bases from V and 7 bases from J, leaving 26 bases between. CDR1 and CDR2 from the germline V gene are SEHNR and FQNEAQ (reference sequence). CDR3 region: CAYLFPGFIKGGYTF. CDR3 sequence (DNA): TGTGCCTATTTATTCCCTGGCTTTATTAAGGGTGGCTACACCTTC.

The J gene is TRBJ1-5, the V gene TRBV18, with D tentatively TRBD1 (6 bases). This CDR3 region has 14 residues. Germline assignment: CDR1 KGHSH and CDR2 LQKENI. V dropped 4 bases and J dropped 2 bases, with 9 bases sitting between them. The CDR3 sequence: CASSLQGRNQPQHF. The CDR3 DNA follows: TGTGCCAGCTCACTACAGGGTCGCAATCAGCCCCAGCATTTT.

CDR3 residues: CASSLGQLAEQYF. The CDR3 DNA follows: TGTGCCAGCAGCCTTGGACAGCTGGCGGAGCAGTACTTC. The chain joins TRBV7-2 to TRBJ2-7; maybe TRBD1 (6 bases). Looked up from germline, CDR1 is SGHTA and CDR2 is FQGNSA. The CDR3 covers 13 residues. V was clipped by 5 bases and J by 7 bases, with 15 bases between them. The entire variable domain, with the rest obtained from reference TRBV7-2 and TRBJ2-7, is as follows: GAGVSQSPSNKVTEKGKDVELRCDPISGHTALYWYRQSLGQGLEFLIYFQGNSAPDKSGLPSDRFSAERTGGSVSTLTIQRTQQEDSAVYLCASSLGQLAEQYFGPGTRLTVT.

The chain recombines TRBV7-2 with TRBJ2-5; 10 nucleotides align to TRBD2. V was pared by 0 bases and J by 4 bases, with 5 bases of the junction left unmatched. Germline loops: CDR1 SGHTA, CDR2 FQGNSA. The CDR3 has 16 amino acids. As DNA, the CDR3 is TGTGCCAGCAGCTTAGCTGGCGCTAGCGGGAGAGAGACCCAGTACTTC. This gives the protein CASSLAGASGRETQYF.

V usage is TRBV7-9 and J usage is TRBJ1-2; D is perhaps TRBD1 (6 bases). V was clipped by 6 bases and J by 5 bases, with 16 bases between them. Germline V lookup: CDR1 SEHNR, CDR2 FQNEAQ (reference sequence). The CDR3 extends over 14 amino acids. The CDR3 bases are TGTGCCAGCAGTACAGGACAGCTGGTTTATGGCTACACCTTC. This sequence encodes CASSTGQLVYGYTF.

As concerns this clone: The sample has other DNA sequences that encode this CDR3 too. This chain links TRBV2 with TRBJ1-5; the match to TRBD1 covers 10 bases. V shed 3 bases, J shed 4 bases, and the junction held 0 bases outside the gene matches. The germline V gene has CDR1 SNHLY and CDR2 FYNNEI. This CDR3 has 14 amino acids. CDR3 amino acids: CASSEDRGNQPQHF. The CDR3 DNA is TGTGCCAGCAGTGAGGACAGGGGGAATCAGCCCCAGCATTTT.

V gene TRBV7-9 combines with J gene TRBJ2-1, with D maybe TRBD1 (5 bases). The CDR3 is made up of 14 amino acids. V was trimmed by 5 bases and J by 8 bases, leaving 16 bases between them. CDR1 and CDR2 (germline): SEHNR, FQNEAQ (reference sequence). CDR3 DNA sequence: TGTGCCAGCAGCCAGGGTTTTCCTACGGATGAGCAGTTCTTC. The encoded protein is CASSQGFPTDEQFF.

The gene calls are TRBV7-2 and TRBJ2-3; TRBD2 agrees at 8 bases. The trim removed 3 bases at V and 5 bases at J, leaving 7 bases unmatched. The CDR3 spans 15 residues. CDR1 is SGHTA, CDR2 FQGNSA, per germline. The CDR3 reads CASSFSSAGGDTQYF. Here the CDR3 DNA reads TGTGCCAGCAGCTTCTCTTCGGCGGGAGGAGATACGCAGTATTTT.

This chain joins TRBV7-2 and TRBJ2-3; D remains unclear. Trimming cost V 5 bases and J 4 bases, with 13 bases left between them. Looked up from germline, CDR1 is SGHTA and CDR2 is FQGNSA. CDR3 length: 14 residues. CDR3 protein: CASSRPGFADTQYF. The CDR3 nucleotides read TGTGCCAGCAGCCGACCTGGGTTCGCAGATACGCAGTATTTT. Based on the CDR3 plus reference TRBV7-2 and TRBJ2-3, the full variable domain is GAGVSQSPSNKVTEKGKDVELRCDPISGHTALYWYRQSLGQGLEFLIYFQGNSAPDKSGLPSDRFSAERTGGSVSTLTIQRTQQEDSAVYLCASSRPGFADTQYFGPGTRLTVL.

DNA of the CDR3: TGCGCCAGCAGCTTGGTAGGGTTGAGCACTGAAGCTTTCTTT. Its protein is CASSLVGLSTEAFF. The genes are TRBV5-1 and TRBJ1-1, with D unclear. The CDR3 is 14 residues long. Germline V lookup: CDR1 SGHRS, CDR2 YFSETQ. Trimming left V 0 bases short and J 4 bases short, with 10 bases between.

This clone was detected only a few times. The chain has TRBV23-1 and TRBJ1-1, with D unresolved. Being an ORF, TRBV23-1 has a function that is uncertain. The germline V and J ends were trimmed by 6 bases and 3 bases, with 11 bases remaining between them. The CDR3 runs 13 residues. The CDR3 reads CASSLTPDTEAFF. The CDR3 DNA follows: TGCGCCAGCAGCCTAACCCCTGACACTGAAGCTTTCTTT.

CDR3 residues: CASRELAGRMNEQFF. The CDR3, as DNA: TGTGCCAGCAGGGAACTAGCGGGACGGATGAATGAGCAGTTCTTC. The chain couples TRBV2 to TRBJ2-1; 10 bases are shared with TRBD2. The germline gives CDR1 SNHLY, CDR2 FYNNEI. The CDR3 loop spans 15 amino acids. Losses at the gene ends were 6 bases for V and 7 bases for J; bases not matched to a gene: 9.

In the case of this clone: At the DNA level, this CDR3 is encoded by other sequences in the same sample as well. The chain joins TRBV5-1 to TRBJ2-1, with a weak D call TRBD2 (5 bases). This CDR3 spans 15 amino acids. V lost 1 base to trimming and J lost 5 bases, with 13 bases between them. CDR1 SGHRS and CDR2 YFSETQ come from the germline V gene. CDR3 protein: CASSLSGSLNNEQFF. The CDR3 nucleotides are TGCGCCAGCAGCTTGTCGGGGAGCCTCAACAATGAGCAGTTCTTC.

V usage is TRBV28 and J usage is TRBJ2-7; 8 bases line up with TRBD1. Germline V gives CDR1 MDHEN, CDR2 SYDVKM. V lost 4 bases and J lost 3; bases outside the gene matches: 8. The CDR3 runs to 15 residues. The CDR3 DNA sequence: TGTGCCAGCAGTTCTGAAGGGACAGGCTTCTACGAGCAGTACTTC. This sequence encodes CASSSEGTGFYEQYF.

This clone was counted between two and nine times. V gene TRBV6-1 combines with J gene TRBJ2-5; 9 nucleotides match TRBD1. V lost 5 bases to trimming and J lost 5 bases; unmatched junction nucleotides: 3. Germline CDR1 MNHNS, CDR2 SASEGT. The CDR3 length is 13 residues. Written as DNA, the CDR3 is TGTGCCAGCAGTACACAGGGGGCGGAGACCCAGTACTTC. Translated: CASSTQGAETQYF.

The rearrangement uses TRBV25-1 and TRBJ1-3; D gene ambiguous. The germline gives CDR1 MGHDK, CDR2 SYGVNS. The CDR3 length is 14 residues. Trimming removed 6 bases from V and 0 bases from J, with 9 bases in between. The CDR3, as DNA: TGTGCCAGCAGGGATCGGAGCTCTGGAAACACCATATATTTT. It encodes CASRDRSSGNTIYF.

The genes are TRBV5-6 and TRBJ1-1, with TRBD1 matching over 11 bases. With V trimmed by 6 bases and J by 1 base, 5 bases remained unmatched. The germline gives CDR1 SGHDT, CDR2 YYEEEE. The CDR3 consists of 15 residues. The CDR3 nucleotides read TGTGCCAGCATCCCGGACAGGGGGCGGAACACTGAAGCTTTCTTT. Protein: CASIPDRGRNTEAFF. The complete variable domain, with remaining parts taken from reference TRBV5-6 and TRBJ1-1, reads DAGVTQSPTHLIKTRGQQVTLRCSPKSGHDTVSWYQQALGQGPQFIFQYYEEEERQRGNFPDRFSGHQFPNYSSELNVNALLLGDSALYLCASIPDRGRNTEAFFGQGTRLTVV.

CDR3 bases: TGTGCCTGGAGTCGAGGAGCAACTAATGAAAAACTGTTTTTT. It yields the protein CAWSRGATNEKLFF. This sequence joins TRBV30 and TRBJ1-4; D uncertain. This CDR3 contains 14 residues. V was cut by 2 bases and J by 0 bases, with 7 bases left in between. Germline CDR1 GTSNPN, CDR2 SVGIG (reference sequence).

This rearrangement joins TRBV11-1 to TRBJ1-4, with D unresolved. The CDR3 has 15 residues. Trimming removed 1 base from V and 13 bases from J, with 19 bases in between. CDR1 is SGHAT, CDR2 FQDESV, per germline (reference sequence). CDR3 protein: CASSLVVEARDGLFF. DNA of the CDR3: TGTGCCAGCAGCTTAGTGGTGGAGGCCCGAGATGGACTGTTTTTT.

A word on this clone: A read error is likely here: a far larger clone is one base away. In the same sample, other DNA sequences code for this CDR3. V usage is TRBV11-3 and J usage is TRBJ2-7; weak D call: TRBD1 (6 bases). The V and J ends lost 5 bases and 2 bases respectively, with 10 bases between them. The CDR3 spans 13 residues. Germline CDR1 reads SGHNT; CDR2 reads YENEEA. The CDR3 protein is CASSRGQTYEQYF. The CDR3, as DNA: TGTGCCAGCAGCCGCGGACAGACCTACGAGCAGTACTTC.

The CDR3 region is CASSLWDSQRDTQYF. CDR3 sequence (DNA): TGTGCCAGCAGCCTTTGGGACAGCCAAAGAGATACGCAGTATTTT. This sequence joins TRBV7-2 and TRBJ2-3; 7 bases are a match to TRBD1. Germline V lookup: CDR1 SGHTA, CDR2 FQGNSA. This CDR3 spans 15 amino acids. J lost 5 bases, V lost 5 bases, and 10 bases had no gene match.

The chain combines TRBV5-1 with TRBJ2-1; D is possibly TRBD2 (5 bases). V lost 4 bases to trimming and J lost 5 bases, with 16 bases between them. CDR1 SGHRS and CDR2 YFSETQ come from the germline V gene. CDR3 length: 15 residues. CDR3 region: CASSPGGGRDNEQFF. The CDR3 coding sequence is TGCGCCAGCAGCCCCGGCGGCGGGCGCGACAATGAGCAGTTCTTC.